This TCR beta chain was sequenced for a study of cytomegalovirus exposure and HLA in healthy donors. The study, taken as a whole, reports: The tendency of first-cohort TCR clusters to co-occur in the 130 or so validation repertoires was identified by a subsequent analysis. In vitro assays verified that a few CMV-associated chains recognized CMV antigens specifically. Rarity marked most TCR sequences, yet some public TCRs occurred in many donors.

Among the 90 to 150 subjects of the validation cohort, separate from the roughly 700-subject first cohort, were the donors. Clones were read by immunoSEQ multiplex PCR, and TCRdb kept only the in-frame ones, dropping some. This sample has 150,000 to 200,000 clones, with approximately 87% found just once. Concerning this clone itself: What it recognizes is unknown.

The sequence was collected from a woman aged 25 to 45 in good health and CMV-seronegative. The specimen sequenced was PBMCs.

CDR3 nucleotide sequence: TGTGCCAGCAGCCAAGACAGGGTGGTGCAGTACTTC. It encodes CASSQDRVVQYF. The genes are TRBV11-3 and TRBJ2-7; 7 positions match TRBD1. Trimming took 5 bases from V and 9 from J; bases not matched to a gene: 7. Germline V gene lookup returns CDR1 SGHNT and CDR2 YENEEA. The CDR3 is 12 residues long.